This T cell receptor beta chain appears in the sequencing data of a study of beta chain features in type 1 diabetes. This clone was observed a handful of times. Antigen: not known. CDR3 length: 16 amino acids. The ends lost 6 bases at V and 4 bases at J; junction bases unmatched: 11. The germline CDR1 and CDR2 sequences are SGHTA and FQGNSA. The isolated RNA, all of it, was reverse transcribed, so expressed TCRB transcripts were what got sequenced. Libraries were prepared by immunoSEQ multiplex PCR; TCRdb keeps only in-frame clonotypes and omits some of them. The sample consists of around 250,000 clones, roughly 13% of them appearing once. Study-level points and caveats: Shortening of TCRB CDR3s, moderate but significant, appeared in all four CD4+ subsets of Type 1 diabetes patients. Researchers could not determine here whether HLA type influences TCRB rearrangement. A cDNA-based sequencing approach could over-represent cells with high TCR expression.

The clonotype was recovered from a young man with type 1 diabetes. The chain is built from TRBV7-2 and TRBJ2-3; 9 bases agree with TRBD2. The sequenced sample was naive CD4+ T cells from blood. The CDR3 DNA is TGTGCCAGCAGGCGGGGAGGCGGGAGGGCCGCAGATACGCAGTATTTT. Protein product: CASRRGGGRAADTQYF.